Detailed here is one T cell receptor beta chain. Its antigen is currently unknown. Purities in excess of 95% were seen in all sorted populations. Sequenced material consisted of expressed TCRB transcripts (all of the isolated RNA was reverse transcribed). Assay: immunoSEQ multiplex PCR; the TCRdb copy retains only in-frame clones and omits some. This table has 25,000 to 30,000 clones, less than 75% appearing once. This sample is drawn from a study of beta chain features in type 1 diabetes. Study-level information: The samples had roughly 110 million sorted cells examined in all.

Broader study findings: In every one of the four CD4+ subsets, TCRB CDR3s were moderately but significantly shorter in Type 1 diabetes patients.

Sequenced input: Tregs from blood. This clonotype originated in a woman in her 30s with type 1 diabetes.

CDR3 nucleotide sequence: TGTGCCAGTATTACCAGACTAGCGGAGGCCTACAATGAGCAGTTCTTC. As protein: CASITRLAEAYNEQFF. This chain links TRBV19 with TRBJ2-1, with TRBD2 matching over 9 bases. The germline CDR1 and CDR2 sequences are LNHDA and SQIVND (reference sequence). The CDR3 has 16 amino acids. V lost 7 bases to trimming and J lost 2 bases; unmatched junction nucleotides: 9.